These 10 T cell receptor beta chains were all obtained from the same sample, sequenced in a study of T cell responses to AZD1222 COVID-19 vaccine. Sequenced by immunoSEQ multiplex PCR; TCRdb stores in-frame clones only, minus some. The table has roughly 150,000 clones, 75% to 90% seen once. Sample: peripheral blood, taken on day 0 of AZD1222 vaccination. The receptor set was obtained from an adult in good health.

This chain connects TRBV24-1 to TRBJ2-7; no firm D call. Per the germline V gene, CDR1 is KGHDR and CDR2 is SFDVKD. V was pared by 4 bases and J by 3 bases, with 12 bases between. This CDR3 is built from 14 residues. The CDR3 region has the DNA TGTGCCACCAGTGACCCCTCCGGTGGCTACGAGCAGTACTTC. This codes for CATSDPSGGYEQYF.

In this sample, this clone turned up a few times. The rearrangement uses TRBV6-5 and TRBJ1-1; 7 bases are shared with TRBD1. Trimming took 2 bases from V and 3 from J; bases not matched to a gene: 3. CDR1 and CDR2 from the germline V gene are MNHEY and SVGAGI. This CDR3 spans 14 amino acids. The CDR3 protein is CASSYDRVDTEAFF. CDR3 coding DNA: TGTGCCAGCAGTTACGACAGGGTGGACACTGAAGCTTTCTTT.

V gene TRBV10-1 combines with J gene TRBJ1-1; TRBD1 agrees at 9 bases. V gave up 0 bases and J gave up 1 base; unmatched junction bases: 0. The CDR3 is made up of 15 amino acids. Germline values: CDR1 WNHNN, CDR2 SYGVQD (reference sequence). The CDR3 loop is CASSESTGGNTEAFF. The CDR3 nucleotides are TGCGCCAGCAGTGAGTCGACAGGGGGGAACACTGAAGCTTTCTTT.

The chain joins TRBV5-1 to TRBJ2-5, with 9 positions matching TRBD1. Germline CDR1 and CDR2: SGHRS and YFSETQ. J was trimmed by 7 bases and V by 4 bases; bases with no gene match: 8. There are 14 residues in the CDR3. The CDR3 coding sequence is TGCGCCAGCAGCCTGGGACAGGGAATGGGGACCCAGTACTTC. This gives the protein CASSLGQGMGTQYF. Filled out from reference TRBV5-1 and TRBJ2-5, the complete variable domain reads KAGVTQTPRYLIKTRGQQVTLSCSPISGHRSVSWYQQTPGQGLQFLFEYFSETQRNKGNFPGRFSGRQFSNSRSEMNVSTLELGDSALYLCASSLGQGMGTQYFGPGTRLLVL.

The count of this clone is one. The chain is built from TRBV14 and TRBJ2-5; D is possibly TRBD2 (6 bases). Germline V gene sequence: CDR1 SGHDN, CDR2 FVKESK. CDR3 size: 16 residues. Between the trimmed V and J ends, which lost 0 bases and 5 bases, there was a span of 16 bases. The chain's CDR3 is CASSQDLVAEGETQYF. CDR3 DNA sequence: TGTGCCAGCAGCCAAGATCTGGTCGCGGAGGGGGAGACCCAGTACTTC.

The genes are TRBV28 and TRBJ1-2; D call uncertain. Germline V gene sequence: CDR1 MDHEN, CDR2 SYDVKM. The CDR3 extends over 10 amino acids. Trimming pared 9 bases from V and 4 bases from J, leaving 6 bases between. In nucleotides, the CDR3 is TGTGCCAGTTACAGCTATGGCTACACCTTC. This codes for CASYSYGYTF.

The genes are TRBV5-1 and TRBJ2-3, with 7 bases identical to TRBD1. The CDR3 is made up of 15 amino acids. Germline assignment: CDR1 SGHRS and CDR2 YFSETQ. V lost 4 bases and J lost 0; bases outside the gene matches: 5. The CDR3 coding sequence is TGCGCCAGCAGCCGACAGGGAAAGAGCACAGATACGCAGTATTTT. This translates into CASSRQGKSTDTQYF. Supplemented by reference TRBV5-1 and TRBJ2-3, the full variable domain reads KAGVTQTPRYLIKTRGQQVTLSCSPISGHRSVSWYQQTPGQGLQFLFEYFSETQRNKGNFPGRFSGRQFSNSRSEMNVSTLELGDSALYLCASSRQGKSTDTQYFGPGTRLTVL.

The chain recombines TRBV2 with TRBJ2-2; 10 bases map to TRBD1. Germline CDR1 and CDR2: SNHLY and FYNNEI. Trimming at V came to 7 bases and at J to 5 bases, leaving 10 bases not matched to a gene. The CDR3 length is 16 residues. The DNA for the CDR3 is TGTGCCAGCAATAAAGAGGGGACAGGGGTAACCGGGGAGCTGTTTTTT. This sequence encodes CASNKEGTGVTGELFF.

This chain connects TRBV27 to TRBJ2-7, with 11 nucleotides matching TRBD2. Germline lookup yields CDR1 MNHEY and CDR2 SMNVEV (reference sequence). The CDR3 loop spans 14 amino acids. V shed 6 bases and J 4 bases; nucleotides not matched to a gene: 5. CDR3 DNA: TGTGCCAGCAGCCCCCTAGCGGGGGGATACGAGCAGTACTTC. Translating gives CASSPLAGGYEQYF.

Here the CDR3 DNA reads TGTGCCAGCAGCTTCGACTGGAATTCACCCCTCCACTTT. Its translation: CASSFDWNSPLHF. V usage is TRBV11-2 and J usage is TRBJ1-6; D gene ambiguous. The germline V gene has CDR1 SGHAT and CDR2 FQNNGV. The CDR3 is 13 residues long. V was clipped by 3 bases and J by 7 bases, with 7 bases between them.